Listed here are 23 T cell receptor beta chains from one sample, sequenced in a study of somatic mutations in cytotoxic T cells in rheumatoid arthritis (dated by TCRdb to 2016 to 2017). Library prep was done by the immunoSEQ multiplex PCR assay. TCRdb holds this immuneACCESS table with in-frame rearrangements only. Some clones are missing; in checked studies, unresolved V genes explain under half, and the rest has no known cause. This sample has more than 25,000 clones in its table, and 82% of those were observed once. The ten largest clones represent around 5% of the sample. The specimen was CD8+ T cells sorted from blood. The source is a man aged 50 or older in good health.

The sample holds a few counts of this clone. The chain recombines TRBV10-1 with TRBJ2-1; D remains unclear. The germline V and J ends were trimmed by 0 bases and 9 bases, with 9 bases remaining between them. The CDR3 has 13 residues. Germline lookup yields CDR1 WNHNN and CDR2 SYGVQD (reference sequence). The CDR3, as DNA: TGCGCCAGCAGTGAGTCTAGTCCCCTTGAGCAGTTCTTC. Its translation is CASSESSPLEQFF.

V usage is TRBV28 and J usage is TRBJ2-7, with a possible D match to TRBD2 (6 bases). The V gene's germline CDR1 is MDHEN and CDR2 SYDVKM. The CDR3 is made up of 15 amino acids. The V end lost 6 bases, the J end lost 5 bases, and 20 bases lay between the germline ends. The CDR3 DNA is TGTGCCAGCAGATTACCGGGAGACGAGAGGGACGAGCAGTACTTC. Amino acids: CASRLPGDERDEQYF.

The chain combines TRBV28 with TRBJ1-1; tentatively, D is TRBD1 (5 bases). This CDR3 contains 14 residues. The germline CDR1 and CDR2 sequences are MDHEN and SYDVKM. Trimming took 5 bases from V and 3 from J, leaving 13 bases between them. CDR3 protein: CASSPGRGDTEAFF. CDR3 sequence (DNA): TGTGCCAGCAGTCCCGGGAGGGGTGACACTGAAGCTTTCTTT.

The V call is TRBV9, the J call TRBJ2-2, with TRBD2 identical over 8 bases. This CDR3 has 13 residues. J lost 5 bases, V lost 4 bases, and 1 base had no gene match. Per the germline V gene, CDR1 is SGDLS and CDR2 is YYNGEE. This CDR3 reads CASSPSGTGELFF. CDR3 bases: TGTGCCAGCAGCCCTAGCGGGACCGGGGAGCTGTTTTTT.

The chain recombines TRBV27 with TRBJ2-1; 9 bases line up with TRBD2. V dropped 3 bases and J dropped 3; count of bases not matched to a gene: 3. Germline V gene data show CDR1 as MNHEY and CDR2 as SMNVEV (reference sequence). CDR3 size: 15 residues. DNA of the CDR3: TGTGCCAGCAGTTTCGCGGGGGGGGTCTACAATGAGCAGTTCTTC. Residues: CASSFAGGVYNEQFF.

The rearrangement links TRBV6-1 to TRBJ2-7, with D perhaps given as TRBD1 or TRBD2 (5 bases each). V lost 2 bases, J lost 7 bases, and 15 bases lay in between. CDR3 length: 14 residues. Germline CDR1 reads MNHNS; CDR2 reads SASEGT. CDR3 nucleotide sequence: TGTGCCAGCAGTGAAAATCTCCGGGGCGGGGAGCAGTACTTC. It encodes CASSENLRGGEQYF.

The V and J genes are TRBV11-2 and TRBJ2-1, with 9 bases matching TRBD1. There are 15 residues in the CDR3. The V and J ends lost 1 base and 8 bases, in that order; junction bases with no gene match: 6. Germline V gene sequence: CDR1 SGHAT, CDR2 FQNNGV. The CDR3 sequence is CASSLGQGVGDEQFF. CDR3 coding DNA: TGTGCCAGCAGCTTAGGACAGGGGGTTGGGGATGAGCAGTTCTTC. The full variable domain, its missing parts supplied by reference TRBV11-2 and TRBJ2-1, is EAGVAQSPRYKIIEKRQSVAFWCNPISGHATLYWYQQILGQGPKLLIQFQNNGVVDDSQLPKDRFSAERLKGVDSTLKIQPAKLEDSAVYLCASSLGQGVGDEQFFGPGTRLTVL.

The rearrangement joins TRBV7-9 to TRBJ2-2; TRBD2 is a possible D gene (6 bases). The germline V gene has CDR1 SEHNR and CDR2 FQNEAQ (reference sequence). Trimming took 4 bases from V and 4 from J, leaving 22 bases between them. The CDR3 is 18 amino acids. CDR3 protein: CASSSTVFVAEATGELFF. The CDR3 nucleotides read TGTGCCAGCAGCTCTACGGTCTTCGTAGCGGAAGCCACCGGGGAGCTGTTTTTT. Using reference TRBV7-9 and TRBJ2-2 for the parts outside the CDR3, the full variable domain is DTGVSQNPRHKITKRGQNVTFRCDPISEHNRLYWYRQTLGQGPEFLTYFQNEAQLEKSRLLSDRFSAERPKGSFSTLEIQRTEQGDSAMYLCASSSTVFVAEATGELFFGEGSRLTVL.

CDR3 region: CASSSSATPETQYF. The CDR3 coding sequence is TGTGCCAGCAGCTCTAGCGCGACTCCCGAGACCCAGTACTTC. The rearrangement uses TRBV9 and TRBJ2-5; possible D gene TRBD2, 6 bases. Looked up from germline, CDR1 is SGDLS and CDR2 is YYNGEE. V lost 4 bases and J lost 5, with 15 bases in between. CDR3 size: 14 residues. The full variable domain, with the rest looked up from reference TRBV9 and TRBJ2-5, is DSGVTQTPKHLITATGQRVTLRCSPRSGDLSVYWYQQSLDQGLQFLIQYYNGEERAKGNILERFSAQQFPDLHSELNLSSLELGDSALYFCASSSSATPETQYFGPGTRLLVL.

The genes are TRBV7-9 and TRBJ2-3; D unresolved. The length of the CDR3 is 15 residues. V gave up 3 bases and J gave up 5 bases, with 15 bases separating them. Germline V gene sequence: CDR1 SEHNR, CDR2 FQNEAQ (reference sequence). The CDR3 spells CASSFFPELVDTQYF. The CDR3 region has the DNA TGTGCCAGCAGCTTTTTTCCGGAGTTGGTAGATACGCAGTATTTT. Full variable domain (missing parts from reference TRBV7-9 and TRBJ2-3): DTGVSQNPRHKITKRGQNVTFRCDPISEHNRLYWYRQTLGQGPEFLTYFQNEAQLEKSRLLSDRFSAERPKGSFSTLEIQRTEQGDSAMYLCASSFFPELVDTQYFGPGTRLTVL.

The rearrangement uses TRBV12-5 and TRBJ2-5; 7 bases align to TRBD1. CDR1 is LGHNT, CDR2 FRNRAP, per germline. V was clipped by 2 bases and J by 3 bases; unmatched bases: 3. This CDR3 spans 14 amino acids. This CDR3 reads CASGLLDREETQYF. The CDR3 coding sequence is TGTGCTAGTGGTTTGCTCGACAGGGAAGAGACCCAGTACTTC.

The V call is TRBV7-2, the J call TRBJ2-1; either TRBD1 or TRBD2 may supply D (5 bases each). Germline V gene data show CDR1 as SGHTA and CDR2 as FQGNSA. V dropped 1 base and J dropped 4 bases, with 11 bases sitting between them. CDR3 length equals 15 residues. CDR3 bases: TGTGCCAGCAGCTTAGTAGGGACGGGATACAATGAGCAGTTCTTC. Translation gives CASSLVGTGYNEQFF.

This clone was detected only once. The chain couples TRBV27 to TRBJ2-7; TRBD1 might be the D (5 bases). V shed 6 bases and J shed 1 base, with 7 bases lying between them. The CDR3 length is 12 residues. Germline V gives CDR1 MNHEY, CDR2 SMNVEV (reference sequence). The CDR3 DNA is TGTGCCAGCAGGTCAGGGTCCTACGAGCAGTACTTC. The encoded protein is CASRSGSYEQYF.

The rearrangement uses TRBV7-9 and TRBJ1-2, with D unresolved. The V gene's germline CDR1 is SEHNR and CDR2 FQNEAQ (reference sequence). The V end was cut by 5 bases, the J end by 0 bases, with 13 bases between. The CDR3 runs to 15 residues. The CDR3, as DNA: TGTGCCAGCAGCCCCTCAGGAAGAGCTAACTATGGCTACACCTTC. This gives the protein CASSPSGRANYGYTF.

The chain joins TRBV7-8 to TRBJ2-1; 9 bases line up with TRBD1. Germline lookup yields CDR1 SGHVS and CDR2 FQNEAQ. J gave up 9 bases and V 4 bases, and 13 bases lay outside the gene matches. This CDR3 region has 16 residues. Written as DNA, the CDR3 is TGTGCCAGCAGCTCTCGCCGGGACAGGGAATTTAGTGAGCAGTTCTTC. Protein: CASSSRRDREFSEQFF.

The chain combines TRBV11-2 with TRBJ2-7; 9 bases line up with TRBD2. This CDR3 contains 17 residues. Unmatched junction bases numbered 15, after V lost 5 bases and J lost 4 bases. In germline, CDR1 is SGHAT, CDR2 FQNNGV. The CDR3 DNA is TGTGCCAGCAGCGGAGGACTAGCGAAAATCTCCGGTTACGAGCAGTACTTC. It codes for CASSGGLAKISGYEQYF.

The chain couples TRBV23-1 to TRBJ2-3, with 9 bases fitting TRBD1. TRBV23-1 is assigned to the ORF class and has an uncertain function. CDR3 length equals 16 residues. V was clipped by 4 bases and J by 2 bases; unmatched bases: 7. The CDR3 sequence: CASSPGQGLATDTQYF. CDR3 sequence (DNA): TGCGCCAGCAGTCCGGGACAGGGTTTAGCCACAGATACGCAGTATTTT.

The rearrangement uses TRBV6-5 and TRBJ1-5, with D tentatively TRBD1 (6 bases). This CDR3 has 14 residues. Germline V gene data show CDR1 as MNHEY and CDR2 as SVGAGI. Between the trimmed V and J ends, which lost 2 bases and 7 bases, there was a span of 12 bases. The CDR3 is CASSYGGGGQPQHF. CDR3 bases: TGTGCCAGCAGTTACGGAGGGGGTGGGCAGCCCCAGCATTTT.

In its sample, this clone was seen once. The gene calls are TRBV7-9 and TRBJ2-7; 7 bases fit TRBD1. The length of the CDR3 is 12 residues. Germline V gene sequence: CDR1 SEHNR, CDR2 FQNEAQ (reference sequence). V gave up 5 bases and J gave up 6 bases; unmatched junction bases: 4. The CDR3 spells CASSPRGREQYF. The CDR3 region has the DNA TGTGCCAGCAGCCCGAGGGGGCGCGAGCAGTACTTC.

V is TRBV2 and J is TRBJ2-7; 13 bases align to TRBD2. In germline, CDR1 is SNHLY, CDR2 FYNNEI. Trimming at V came to 6 bases and at J to 7 bases, leaving 15 bases not matched to a gene. The CDR3 loop spans 17 amino acids. The CDR3 loop is CASRDTSGLAGVREQYF. In DNA form, the CDR3 reads TGTGCCAGCAGGGATACCTCAGGACTAGCGGGAGTGAGGGAGCAGTACTTC.

The chain recombines TRBV27 with TRBJ2-5; D possibly matches TRBD1 or TRBD2 (6 bases each). Germline CDR1 MNHEY, CDR2 SMNVEV (reference sequence). The CDR3 is 13 residues long. V lost 3 bases, J lost 7 bases, and 12 bases lay in between. This CDR3 reads CASSFEGGWTQYF. In DNA form, the CDR3 reads TGTGCCAGCAGTTTCGAGGGGGGTTGGACCCAGTACTTC.

V and J are TRBV27 and TRBJ2-5; TRBD2 agrees at 14 bases. The CDR3 has 17 amino acids. V trimming: 3 bases; J trimming: 5 bases; junction bases outside the gene matches: 8. Per germline, CDR1 MNHEY and CDR2 SMNVEV (reference sequence). The CDR3 is CASSLLGTSGSSETQYF. CDR3 nucleotide sequence: TGTGCCAGCAGTTTGCTAGGGACTAGCGGGAGTTCTGAGACCCAGTACTTC.

This sequence joins TRBV5-1 and TRBJ2-1; D possibly corresponds to TRBD2 (6 bases). Looked up from germline, CDR1 is SGHRS and CDR2 is YFSETQ. The length of the CDR3 is 18 residues. V was shortened by 4 bases and J by 6 bases, with 26 bases between the two germline ends. The DNA for the CDR3 is TGCGCCAGCAGCGAGGACCCTTATTCTACTCTGGGACTCAATGAGCAGTTCTTC. Translating it yields CASSEDPYSTLGLNEQFF. Together with reference TRBV5-1 and TRBJ2-1, the CDR3 gives the full variable domain: KAGVTQTPRYLIKTRGQQVTLSCSPISGHRSVSWYQQTPGQGLQFLFEYFSETQRNKGNFPGRFSGRQFSNSRSEMNVSTLELGDSALYLCASSEDPYSTLGLNEQFFGPGTRLTVL.